These 20 T cell receptor beta chains originate from one sample sequenced in a study of sequential checkpoint blockade in melanoma. Treatment noted: randomized to nivolumab then ipilimumab (arm A) or the reverse (arm B). Only in-frame clones appear in the TCRdb table, and some are missing; sequencing was by immunoSEQ multiplex PCR. The table includes tens of thousands of clones, roughly 82% detected once. The sample here was CD8+ T cells sorted from blood (inferred from file names), taken from a patient given nivolumab and ipilimumab in sequence. The source of these receptors is a human donor with melanoma.

This clone has a single count. The chain has TRBV5-1 and TRBJ1-1; D may be TRBD1 (5 bases). The CDR3 is made up of 14 amino acids. CDR1 and CDR2 from the germline V gene are SGHRS and YFSETQ. Trimming shortened V by 4 bases and J by 0 bases, and 10 bases separated the two germline ends. The CDR3 DNA follows: TGCGCCAGCAGCGCGGGACGGATGAACACTGAAGCTTTCTTT. Residues: CASSAGRMNTEAFF.

This clone has just one count. The chain recombines TRBV5-1 with TRBJ2-3; no reliable D call. Trimming removed 3 bases at V and 0 bases at J, with 8 bases between. Germline CDR1 reads SGHRS; CDR2 reads YFSETQ. There are 14 residues in the CDR3. The DNA for the CDR3 is TGCGCCAGCAGCTCAGCCAGGAGCACAGATACGCAGTATTTT. As protein: CASSSARSTDTQYF.

The chain is built from TRBV5-1 and TRBJ1-2, with D maybe TRBD1 (6 bases). V was cut by 4 bases and J by 6 bases, with 16 bases left in between. CDR1 is SGHRS, CDR2 YFSETQ, per germline. CDR3 length: 14 amino acids. CDR3 amino acids: CASSPAAGADGYTF. The CDR3 DNA is TGCGCCAGCAGCCCGGCGGCGGGGGCTGATGGCTACACCTTC. The full variable domain, completed using reference TRBV5-1 and TRBJ1-2, is KAGVTQTPRYLIKTRGQQVTLSCSPISGHRSVSWYQQTPGQGLQFLFEYFSETQRNKGNFPGRFSGRQFSNSRSEMNVSTLELGDSALYLCASSPAAGADGYTFGSGTRLTVV.

A word on this clone: The same CDR3 can be traced to other DNA sequences in this sample. This chain joins TRBV7-9 and TRBJ2-1, with 9 nucleotides matching TRBD2. The germline V gene has CDR1 SEHNR and CDR2 FQNEAQ (reference sequence). There are 16 residues in the CDR3. V gave up 3 bases and J gave up 6 bases; unmatched junction bases: 9. CDR3 DNA: TGTGCCAGCAGCTTTGTTCCGGGACTAGCCCCCAATGAGCAGTTCTTC. This codes for CASSFVPGLAPNEQFF.

CDR3 DNA sequence: TGTGCCAGCAGCGCCCCGGGACTAGCGGCCAGCACAGATACGCAGTATTTT. Its translation is CASSAPGLAASTDTQYF. V is TRBV7-9 and J is TRBJ2-3; 11 nucleotides align to TRBD2. The CDR3 is 17 amino acids. The J segment lost 0 bases and the V segment lost 5 bases, leaving 7 bases of the junction unmatched. Germline V gene sequence: CDR1 SEHNR, CDR2 FQNEAQ (reference sequence).

This chain connects TRBV19 to TRBJ2-2; unclear D gene. Germline CDR1 LNHDA, CDR2 SQIVND (reference sequence). The CDR3 covers 15 residues. Trimming removed 3 bases at V and 0 bases at J, with 8 bases between. Here the CDR3 reads CASSISSANTGELFF. The CDR3 DNA is TGTGCCAGTAGTATTAGCAGCGCGAACACCGGGGAGCTGTTTTTT.

The chain joins TRBV9 to TRBJ2-7; the match to TRBD1 covers 7 bases. The CDR3 length is 15 residues. Germline CDR1 reads SGDLS; CDR2 reads YYNGEE. Trimming at V came to 0 bases and at J to 1 base, leaving 4 bases not matched to a gene. Written as DNA, the CDR3 is TGTGCCAGCAGCGTAGGGGGACAGCCTTCCTACGAGCAGTACTTC. It yields the protein CASSVGGQPSYEQYF.

The V call is TRBV7-2, the J call TRBJ2-1; 13 bases agree with TRBD2. The CDR3 sequence is 16 residues long. Germline lookup yields CDR1 SGHTA and CDR2 FQGNSA. V shed 5 bases and J 10 bases; nucleotides not matched to a gene: 11. The CDR3 protein is CASSQEGTSGINEQFF. The CDR3 nucleotides are TGTGCCAGCAGCCAAGAGGGGACTAGCGGGATTAACGAGCAGTTCTTC.

The chain links TRBV13 to TRBJ2-7; the D is unclear. Germline-derived CDR1 and CDR2 are PRHDT and FYEKMQ (reference sequence). CDR3 length equals 13 residues. The ends were cut back, 3 bases at V and 6 bases at J, with 12 bases in the middle. CDR3 sequence: CASSFTNSGEQYF. The CDR3 coding sequence is TGTGCCAGCAGCTTTACCAATTCCGGCGAGCAGTACTTC.

J is TRBJ2-4 and V is TRBV5-4; TRBD2 is a possible D gene (5 bases). There are 12 residues in the CDR3. Germline V gene sequence: CDR1 SGHNT, CDR2 YYREEE (reference sequence). V lost 4 bases and J 11 bases, leaving 13 bases between the germline ends. In nucleotides, the CDR3 is TGTGCCAGCAGCCTCGGGATGGATGTTCAGTACTTC. It translates to CASSLGMDVQYF.

V gene TRBV30 combines with J gene TRBJ1-2, with TRBD1 identical over 7 bases. The germline V gene has CDR1 GTSNPN and CDR2 SVGIG (reference sequence). Trimming cost V 2 bases and J 6 bases; bases outside gene matches: 6. The CDR3 has 13 amino acids. The CDR3 nucleotides are TGTGCCTGGAGTTTAACAGGGGTGGATGGCTACACCTTC. Protein: CAWSLTGVDGYTF.

This clone was seen a few times. The chain is built from TRBV6-5 and TRBJ1-2, with D possibly being TRBD1 (6 bases). This CDR3 spans 16 amino acids. Deletions cut 2 bases from V and 2 bases from J, with 15 bases between. CDR1 is MNHEY, CDR2 SVGAGI, per germline. The CDR3 sequence is CASSYIQGGLNYGYTF. CDR3 in DNA: TGTGCCAGCAGTTACATACAGGGCGGGCTAAACTATGGCTACACCTTC.

The chain carries TRBV30 and TRBJ2-1, with 11 bases lining up with TRBD2. Germline V lookup: CDR1 GTSNPN, CDR2 SVGIG (reference sequence). The CDR3 totals 17 residues. Trimming at V came to 1 base and at J to 4 bases, leaving 9 bases not matched to a gene. The CDR3 is CAWSGTIGLAGYNEQFF. In nucleotides, the CDR3 is TGTGCCTGGAGTGGCACTATCGGACTAGCGGGTTACAATGAGCAGTTCTTC.

In DNA, the CDR3 is TGTGCCAGCAGGCTTTCGGGGTCCTCCTACGAGCAGTACTTC. It is translated as CASRLSGSSYEQYF. This chain uses TRBV28 with TRBJ2-7; TRBD2 might be the D (5 bases). The ends were cut back, 6 bases at V and 0 bases at J, with 12 bases in the middle. The length of the CDR3 is 14 residues. The germline V gene encodes CDR1 MDHEN and CDR2 SYDVKM.

J is TRBJ2-1 and V is TRBV6-1; TRBD1 might be the D (5 bases). V was cut by 6 bases and J by 9 bases, with 15 bases left in between. Per germline, CDR1 MNHNS and CDR2 SASEGT. This CDR3 is 13 amino acids long. The CDR3 sequence: CASSRAGLGEQFF. DNA for the CDR3: TGTGCCAGCAGCCGGGCAGGGTTGGGTGAGCAGTTCTTC.

Only one count was recorded for this clone. At one boundary the junction diverges from the germline segment, which might be a read error. The CDR3 sequence: CASSTHRGDEQFF. The CDR3 DNA sequence: TGTGCTAGCAGCACCCACAGGGGCGATGAGCAGTTCTTC. This rearrangement joins TRBV7-7 to TRBJ2-1, with 7 positions matching TRBD1. The V gene's germline CDR1 is SSHAT and CDR2 FNYEAQ (reference sequence). The CDR3 covers 13 residues.

The chain joins TRBV28 to TRBJ1-3; D may be TRBD1 (6 bases). Germline V gives CDR1 MDHEN, CDR2 SYDVKM. V was shortened by 6 bases and J by 9 bases, with 18 bases between the two germline ends. The CDR3 spans 14 residues. The CDR3 DNA follows: TGTGCCAGCAGACGACAGGCAACTCTGGGCACCATATATTTT. It encodes CASRRQATLGTIYF.

This chain connects TRBV5-1 to TRBJ2-7; D remains ambiguous. Germline V gene data show CDR1 as SGHRS and CDR2 as YFSETQ. This CDR3 is 15 amino acids long. V shed 0 bases and J shed 0 bases, with 10 bases lying between them. CDR3 in amino acids: CASSLANSFSYEQYF. The CDR3 coding sequence is TGCGCCAGCAGCTTGGCTAACTCCTTCTCCTACGAGCAGTACTTC.

V is TRBV27 and J is TRBJ2-7; tentatively, D is TRBD2 (5 bases). V was trimmed by 4 bases and J by 2 bases, leaving 12 bases between them. Germline values: CDR1 MNHEY, CDR2 SMNVEV (reference sequence). CDR3 length: 14 amino acids. CDR3 sequence (DNA): TGTGCCAGCAGTTCTACTAGTTTCCCCTACGAGCAGTACTTC. Residues: CASSSTSFPYEQYF.

The gene calls are TRBV19 and TRBJ2-3; D uncertain. The V end was cut by 3 bases, the J end by 4 bases, with 17 bases between. This CDR3 is built from 16 residues. The V gene's germline CDR1 is LNHDA and CDR2 SQIVND (reference sequence). Here the CDR3 reads CASSIGGTYTADTQYF. CDR3 in DNA: TGTGCCAGTAGTATCGGCGGCACGTACACCGCAGATACGCAGTATTTT.